Shown below are 26 T cell receptor beta chains from a single sample sequenced in a study of CXCR3-negative and CXCR3-positive naive CD8 T cells. UMI-labeled 5' RACE TRB cDNA libraries were prepared from the cells. TCRdb reprocessed the 5' RACE reads; each CDR3 protein has one entry and no DNA is given. This table holds 70,000 to 100,000 distinct CDR3 sequences. The source material was naive CXCR3- CD8+ T cells from blood. The subset here: CD45RO-CCR7+CD27+CD95- naive CD8+ T cells lacking CXCR3 (TNR3-). These receptors originate from a human donor in good health. Some clones in this sample may be carry-over from other donors' samples.

The rearrangement links TRBV4-1 to TRBJ2-1. The CDR3 has 16 residues. Germline V gives CDR1 MGHRA, CDR2 YSYEKL. CDR3 in amino acids: CASSQEFTLSYNEQFF.

The chain recombines TRBV29-1 with TRBJ1-6. This CDR3 comprises 16 residues. CDR1 and CDR2 from the germline V gene are SQVTM and ANQGSEA. The CDR3 protein is CSHPPDRRAYNSPLHF.

V gene TRBV7-9 combines with J gene TRBJ2-1; TCRdb designates TRBD1, a call that cannot be tested without DNA. The germline V gene encodes CDR1 SEHNR and CDR2 FQNEAQ (reference sequence). This CDR3 spans 13 amino acids. The chain's CDR3 is CASSFGTSNEQFF.

The genes are TRBV29-1 and TRBJ2-2; checking the TCRdb D call of TRBD2 is not possible without DNA. Germline V gene lookup returns CDR1 SQVTM and CDR2 ANQGSEA. This CDR3 is 17 amino acids long. CDR3 sequence reads: CSVGGTSGSINTGELFF.

The chain employs TRBV28 and TRBJ2-5; there is no DNA to check the TCRdb D call of TRBD2. Germline V gives CDR1 MDHEN, CDR2 SYDVKM. The length of the CDR3 is 15 residues. The CDR3 loop reads CASSWGTTNWAAQYF.

The chain carries TRBV20-1 and TRBJ2-5. There are 15 residues in the CDR3. The germline gives CDR1 DFQATT, CDR2 SNEGSKA (reference sequence). Here the CDR3 reads CSARDRDWNQETQYF.

The rearrangement links TRBV29-1 to TRBJ1-1. Germline V gene data show CDR1 as SQVTM and CDR2 as ANQGSEA. The CDR3 has 13 amino acids. The chain's CDR3 is CSVERAQDYEAFF.

This chain joins TRBV5-1 and TRBJ2-2; absent DNA, TCRdb's TRBD1 call cannot be checked. Germline V gives CDR1 SGHRS, CDR2 YFSETQ. This CDR3 has 16 amino acids. This CDR3 reads CASSVFGTGFTGELFF.

This chain links TRBV25-1 with TRBJ2-3; TCRdb reports TRBD1, a call that lacks DNA to check it against. This CDR3 is built from 14 residues. Germline V gene sequence: CDR1 MGHDK, CDR2 SYGVNS. The CDR3: CASSPQGTLDTQYF.

The rearrangement links TRBV7-9 to TRBJ1-5. This CDR3 is built from 17 residues. Germline-derived CDR1 and CDR2 are SEHNR and FQNEAQ (reference sequence). CDR3 residues: CASSLDVAGSGHQPQHF. Variable domain in full (rest from reference TRBV7-9 and TRBJ1-5): DTGVSQNPRHKITKRGQNVTFRCDPISEHNRLYWYRQTLGQGPEFLTYFQNEAQLEKSRLLSDRFSAERPKGSFSTLEIQRTEQGDSAMYLCASSLDVAGSGHQPQHFGDGTRLSIL.

This sequence joins TRBV7-9 and TRBJ2-7; TCRdb returns TRBD1, unconfirmable since there is no DNA. Germline CDR1 reads SEHNR; CDR2 reads FQNEAQ (reference sequence). The CDR3 is 13 residues long. The CDR3: CASSIPGGYEQYF. The full variable domain, its missing parts supplied by reference TRBV7-9 and TRBJ2-7, is DTGVSQNPRHKITKRGQNVTFRCDPISEHNRLYWYRQTLGQGPEFLTYFQNEAQLEKSRLLSDRFSAERPKGSFSTLEIQRTEQGDSAMYLCASSIPGGYEQYFGPGTRLTVT.

The chain carries TRBV10-3 and TRBJ1-1. The CDR3 consists of 14 residues. Germline CDR1 is ENHRY and CDR2 is SYGVKD. This chain's CDR3 is CAISDLEGNTEAFF.

The J gene is TRBJ1-2, the V gene TRBV7-9; TCRdb's D gene call, TRBD1, goes unchecked for lack of DNA. Germline V gene sequence: CDR1 SEHNR, CDR2 FQNEAQ (reference sequence). The CDR3 runs 15 residues. The CDR3 sequence: CASSLVAGASYGYTF. Full variable domain (missing parts from reference TRBV7-9 and TRBJ1-2): DTGVSQNPRHKITKRGQNVTFRCDPISEHNRLYWYRQTLGQGPEFLTYFQNEAQLEKSRLLSDRFSAERPKGSFSTLEIQRTEQGDSAMYLCASSLVAGASYGYTFGSGTRLTVV.

The chain couples TRBV28 to TRBJ2-1; TCRdb's D gene call, TRBD1, goes unchecked for lack of DNA. CDR1 is MDHEN, CDR2 SYDVKM, per germline. This CDR3 has 14 amino acids. The CDR3 here is CASSFVGGKDEQFF.

This rearrangement joins TRBV7-2 to TRBJ2-2; TCRdb's assignment of TRBD2 cannot be checked, as there is no DNA. CDR1 SGHTA and CDR2 FQGNSA come from the germline V gene. CDR3 length: 14 amino acids. CDR3 sequence: CASLAGGPFGELFF.

The chain joins TRBV7-9 to TRBJ1-5; without DNA, the TCRdb call of TRBD1 cannot be checked. Germline CDR1 reads SEHNR; CDR2 reads FQNEAQ (reference sequence). This CDR3 has 17 residues. CDR3 residues: CASSLAPTTGKGQPQHF.

The chain uses TRBV4-2 and TRBJ2-5; as DNA is missing, the TRBD2 call by TCRdb cannot be tested. CDR1 and CDR2 from the germline V gene are LGHNA and YNFKEQ. This CDR3 comprises 17 residues. CDR3 sequence reads: CASSPEELAGQQETQYF.

The rearrangement uses TRBV28 and TRBJ2-7; TCRdb calls TRBD1, which cannot be checked without DNA. This CDR3 spans 13 amino acids. Per germline, CDR1 MDHEN and CDR2 SYDVKM. CDR3: CASKGTHSYEQYF.

CDR3: CASSELGGRGTGELFF. This sequence joins TRBV25-1 and TRBJ2-2; TCRdb outputs TRBD1, but without DNA this stays unchecked. The CDR3 is made up of 16 amino acids. The germline V gene encodes CDR1 MGHDK and CDR2 SYGVNS.

The chain combines TRBV29-1 with TRBJ1-5; the D gene TCRdb calls, TRBD1, cannot be checked with no DNA. The CDR3 length is 18 residues. Germline V gene sequence: CDR1 SQVTM, CDR2 ANQGSEA. The CDR3 loop is CSDTDRGSSRGRNQPQHF. Full variable domain (remainder filled in from reference TRBV29-1 and TRBJ1-5): SAVISQKPSRDICQRGTSLTIQCQVDSQVTMMFWYRQQPGQSLTLIATANQGSEATYESGFVIDKFPISRPNLTFSTLTVSNMSPEDSSIYLCSDTDRGSSRGRNQPQHFGDGTRLSIL.

This chain joins TRBV6-2 or TRBV6-3 and TRBJ2-5. Germline assignment: CDR1 MNHEY and CDR2 SVGEGT. The CDR3 spans 12 residues. The CDR3 loop is CASSYVEETQYF.

The chain has TRBV29-1 and TRBJ2-7; TCRdb outputs TRBD1, but without DNA this stays unchecked. The germline V gene has CDR1 SQVTM and CDR2 ANQGSEA. The CDR3 is 14 amino acids. CDR3 residues: CSVGGGHTSYEQYF.

This chain uses TRBV23-1 with TRBJ2-7; there is no DNA to check the TCRdb D call of TRBD1. TRBV23-1 is given ORF status, its function remaining uncertain. The CDR3 extends over 15 amino acids. CDR3 in amino acids: CASSAGTNLSYEQYF.

This chain connects TRBV28 to TRBJ2-5; TCRdb's D call, TRBD1, is unchecked because there is no DNA. Per germline, CDR1 MDHEN and CDR2 SYDVKM. This CDR3 has 13 residues. Here the CDR3 reads CASSPTGQETQYF.

The V call is TRBV12-3 or TRBV12-4, the J call TRBJ2-5; there is no DNA to check the TCRdb D call of TRBD1. This CDR3 has 13 amino acids. CDR3 sequence reads: CASSFSGGETQYF.

The V call is TRBV30, the J call TRBJ2-1. CDR1 is GTSNPN, CDR2 SVGIG, per germline (reference sequence). This CDR3 is built from 13 residues. The CDR3 sequence is CAWSSIQGAEQFF.